Below, 31 T cell receptor beta chains from the same sample are listed, as sequenced in a study. TCRdb recomputed calls from the 5' RACE reads with MiXCR, one row per CDR3 protein. Of about 9,100 distinct CDR3 sequences in the sample, roughly 60% are singletons; the top ten hold under 7%. The specimen sequenced was tumor-infiltrating memory CD4+ T cells sorted from the breast tumor. Documented subset: memory CD4+ T cells, CD4+CD45RO+CD25-. These receptors came from a female donor with breast cancer.

The chain is built from TRBV10-3 and TRBJ2-3, with a possible D match to TRBD2 (5 bases). The CDR3 totals 12 residues. V dropped 5 bases and J dropped 6 bases, with 9 bases sitting between them. Germline values: CDR1 ENHRY, CDR2 SYGVKD. The CDR3 protein is CAISSAADTQYF. The CDR3 DNA follows: TGTGCCATCAGTTCAGCGGCGGATACGCAGTATTTT.

V is TRBV5-4 and J is TRBJ2-5; 7 bases are shared with TRBD1. The CDR3 has 14 residues. J lost 2 bases, V lost 5 bases, and 6 bases had no gene match. Germline CDR1 SGHNT, CDR2 YYREEE (reference sequence). CDR3 nucleotide sequence: TGTGCCAGCAGACCCGGGACAGAACAAGAGACCCAGTACTTC. It is translated as CASRPGTEQETQYF.

The chain employs TRBV5-5 and TRBJ2-1, with D perhaps matching TRBD2 (6 bases). Trimming took off 3 bases at V and 4 bases at J, with 8 bases between the two ends. CDR1 and CDR2 from the germline V gene are SGHKS and YYEKEE (reference sequence). CDR3 length: 13 amino acids. The CDR3 here is CASSSGGYNEQFF. CDR3 in DNA: TGTGCCAGCAGCTCTGGAGGGTACAATGAGCAGTTCTTC.

This clonotype was counted once. The rearrangement links TRBV20-1 to TRBJ2-5, with 11 positions matching TRBD1. Per the germline V gene, CDR1 is DFQATT and CDR2 is SNEGSKA (reference sequence). This CDR3 region has 15 residues. The V segment lost 4 bases and the J segment 4 bases; nucleotides outside the gene matches: 8. For the CDR3, the DNA is TGCAGTGCTATAGGGACAGGGGGAGAGGGAGAGACCCAGTACTTC. This gives the protein CSAIGTGGEGETQYF.

CDR3: CASSLGGQETQYF. CDR3 nucleotide sequence: TGTGCCAGCAGCCTAGGGGGCCAAGAGACCCAGTACTTC. V is TRBV7-3 and J is TRBJ2-5, with D possibly TRBD1 on 6 matching bases. The CDR3 runs to 13 residues. CDR1 is SGHTA, CDR2 FQGTGA, per germline. V lost 5 bases and J lost 1, with 8 bases in between.

V and J are TRBV29-1 and TRBJ1-1; the D gene is possibly TRBD1 (5 bases). The germline gives CDR1 SQVTM, CDR2 ANQGSEA. The V gene lost 4 bases and the J gene lost 1 base, with 10 bases spanning the gap. The CDR3 loop spans 13 amino acids. The CDR3 spells CSVAVGGNTEAFF. CDR3 sequence (DNA): TGCAGCGTTGCGGTGGGGGGGAACACTGAAGCTTTCTTT.

The chain links TRBV7-6 to TRBJ2-1, with a possible D match to TRBD1 (7 bases). Per the germline V gene, CDR1 is SGHVS and CDR2 is FNYEAQ. The CDR3 loop spans 15 amino acids. Trimming removed 3 bases from V and 7 bases from J, with 16 bases in between. CDR3 DNA: TGTGCCAGCAGCTTGGCGGAGGGGGCAAGTAATGAGCAGTTCTTC. Translated, it gives CASSLAEGASNEQFF.

The rearrangement links TRBV5-1 to TRBJ2-3; no definite D call. The length of the CDR3 is 16 residues. V lost 0 bases, J lost 4 bases, and 15 bases lay in between. Germline CDR1 SGHRS, CDR2 YFSETQ. CDR3 residues: CASSLEAVAGADTQYF. CDR3 nucleotides: TGCGCCAGCAGCTTGGAGGCTGTGGCAGGCGCAGATACGCAGTATTTT.

The chain combines TRBV29-1 with TRBJ2-3, with D unclear. The CDR3 consists of 12 residues. Germline V gene sequence: CDR1 SQVTM, CDR2 ANQGSEA. V was shortened by 4 bases and J by 4 bases, with 9 bases between the two germline ends. In DNA form, the CDR3 reads TGCAGCGTTGTCGTCAGTCCAGATACGCAGTATTTT. The encoded protein is CSVVVSPDTQYF.

On this clonotype: An end of the junction does not agree with germline; a read error may underlie this. In DNA, the CDR3 is TGCGCCAGCGGTGAGTCGGACAGGGCAGGGGAGACCCAGTACTTC. Encoded protein: CASGESDRAGETQYF. The V and J genes are TRBV10-2 and TRBJ2-5; 8 nucleotides align to TRBD1. The germline V gene encodes CDR1 WSHSY and CDR2 SAAADI. CDR3 length: 15 amino acids.

The genes are TRBV2 and TRBJ1-5; D not resolved. The CDR3 is 12 residues long. The V end lost 2 bases, the J end lost 4 bases, and 3 bases lay between the germline ends. The germline V gene has CDR1 SNHLY and CDR2 FYNNEI. CDR3 in DNA: TGTGCCAGCAGTGAAATAAATCAGCCCCAGCATTTT. Amino acid sequence: CASSEINQPQHF.

This rearrangement joins TRBV18 to TRBJ1-2; the match to TRBD1 covers 7 bases. V lost 6 bases, J lost 8 bases, and 6 bases stayed unmatched. There are 12 residues in the CDR3. Germline CDR1 and CDR2: KGHSH and LQKENI. The CDR3 nucleotides read TGTGCCAGCTCCCCCGACAGGGCCGGCTACACCTTC. This translates into CASSPDRAGYTF.

The chain has TRBV20-1 and TRBJ1-1; possible D gene TRBD1, 5 bases. Germline assignment: CDR1 DFQATT and CDR2 SNEGSKA (reference sequence). The CDR3 covers 12 residues. The V and J ends lost 7 bases and 3 bases respectively, with 12 bases between them. Written as DNA, the CDR3 is TGCAGTGTCCCGGACACGGACACTGAAGCTTTCTTT. Protein product: CSVPDTDTEAFF.

The rearrangement joins TRBV20-1 to TRBJ2-2; 8 nucleotides match TRBD1. V shed 6 bases and J 2 bases; nucleotides not matched to a gene: 5. Germline CDR1 reads DFQATT; CDR2 reads SNEGSKA (reference sequence). The CDR3 loop spans 14 amino acids. The CDR3 nucleotides read TGCAGTGCCCCTGGACAGGGTAACACCGGGGAGCTGTTTTTT. Protein: CSAPGQGNTGELFF.

The V and J genes are TRBV6-5 and TRBJ2-7; 7 bases fit TRBD1. V lost 6 bases and J lost 6; bases outside the gene matches: 2. Per germline, CDR1 MNHEY and CDR2 SVGAGI. The CDR3 spans 11 residues. CDR3 loop: CASRRQGEQYF. CDR3 nucleotide sequence: TGTGCCAGCAGGAGACAGGGCGAGCAGTACTTC.

This chain connects TRBV5-1 to TRBJ2-7; 8 bases match TRBD1. The V and J ends lost 4 bases and 6 bases, in that order; junction bases with no gene match: 12. This CDR3 has 15 residues. Per the germline V gene, CDR1 is SGHRS and CDR2 is YFSETQ. The DNA of the CDR3 is TGCGCCAGCAGCCGCCCCGGGACAGGCCGGGGCGAGCAGTACTTC. Protein product: CASSRPGTGRGEQYF.

The genes are TRBV20-1 and TRBJ1-2, with D hard to call. The CDR3 consists of 14 residues. Trimming shortened V by 5 bases and J by 7 bases, and 20 bases separated the two germline ends. In germline, CDR1 is DFQATT, CDR2 SNEGSKA (reference sequence). CDR3 protein: CSASWTGIEGGYTF. For the CDR3, the DNA is TGCAGTGCTTCCTGGACGGGTATAGAGGGTGGCTACACCTTC.

The rearrangement links TRBV6-1 to TRBJ2-5; D is unclear. Germline CDR1 and CDR2: MNHNS and SASEGT. The CDR3 is made up of 14 amino acids. V dropped 2 bases and J dropped 4 bases, with 11 bases sitting between them. The CDR3 sequence is CASSERSSRETQYF. The CDR3 nucleotides read TGTGCCAGCAGTGAAAGGAGTAGTCGAGAGACCCAGTACTTC.

About this clonotype itself: At one boundary the junction diverges from the germline segment, which might be a read error. V usage is TRBV12-3 or TRBV12-4 and J usage is TRBJ2-3; TRBD1 or TRBD2 may be the D gene (5 bases each). CDR3 length: 14 amino acids. CDR3 sequence reads: CASSLTRGTDTQYF. The CDR3 DNA follows: TGTGCCAGCAGTTTGACGAGGGGCACCGATACGCAGTATTTT.

The CDR3 coding sequence is TGTGCCAGCAGTGCACTGGGACAGGACTACGAGCAGTACTTC. This codes for CASSALGQDYEQYF. V usage is TRBV25-1 and J usage is TRBJ2-7; 8 nucleotides agree with TRBD1. The CDR3 consists of 14 residues. J was trimmed by 3 bases and V by 4 bases; bases with no gene match: 5. Germline CDR1 reads MGHDK; CDR2 reads SYGVNS.

V and J are TRBV20-1 and TRBJ2-3, with 11 bases that match TRBD2. The germline V gene encodes CDR1 DFQATT and CDR2 SNEGSKA (reference sequence). V was clipped by 5 bases and J by 3 bases; unmatched bases: 7. This CDR3 contains 15 residues. This chain's CDR3 is CSAEVAGGRTDTQYF. For the CDR3, the DNA is TGCAGTGCTGAAGTAGCGGGAGGGAGGACAGATACGCAGTATTTT.

In this sample, this clonotype turned up once. CDR3 DNA sequence: TGTGCCAGCAGTTACTCGAGCAGGACGCTCAATCAGCCCCAGCATTTT. Translating it yields CASSYSSRTLNQPQHF. The rearrangement joins TRBV6-6 to TRBJ1-5; D ambiguous. CDR1 and CDR2 (germline): MNHNY, SVGAGI (reference sequence). The CDR3 runs 16 residues. Trimming stripped 0 bases from V and 3 bases from J, with 12 bases between.

This clonotype has a handful of counts. The CDR3 coding sequence is TGTGCCATCAGAGCCGAGGAGGGTACAAGAAAGACCCAGTACTTC. Its protein is CAIRAEEGTRKTQYF. This rearrangement joins TRBV10-3 to TRBJ2-5, with D possibly matching TRBD2 (6 bases). The germline V and J ends were trimmed by 6 bases and 6 bases, with 20 bases remaining between them. This CDR3 spans 15 amino acids. Germline CDR1 is ENHRY and CDR2 is SYGVKD.

V gene TRBV7-3 combines with J gene TRBJ2-1; perhaps TRBD2 as D (6 bases). Trimming took off 1 base at V and 0 bases at J, with 10 bases between the two ends. Germline loops: CDR1 SGHTA, CDR2 FQGTGA. This CDR3 has 16 residues. In DNA, the CDR3 is TGTGCCAGCAGCTTAAAGGCGGGAAGCTCCTACAATGAGCAGTTCTTC. This sequence encodes CASSLKAGSSYNEQFF. The variable domain in full, completed from reference TRBV7-3 and TRBJ2-1, reads GAGVSQTPSNKVTEKGKYVELRCDPISGHTALYWYRQSLGQGPEFLIYFQGTGAADDSGLPNDRFFAVRPEGSVSTLKIQRTERGDSAVYLCASSLKAGSSYNEQFFGPGTRLTVL.

The chain is built from TRBV7-2 and TRBJ2-7, with D unresolved. Germline CDR1 reads SGHTA; CDR2 reads FQGNSA. Trimming pared 0 bases from V and 7 bases from J, leaving 13 bases between. There are 14 residues in the CDR3. CDR3 coding DNA: TGTGCCAGCAGCTTAGCAGGGCCCCATGGGGAGCAGTACTTC. Protein: CASSLAGPHGEQYF.

The chain joins TRBV20-1 to TRBJ1-5; D is undetermined. This CDR3 has 14 residues. The V gene lost 2 bases and the J gene lost 0 bases, with 8 bases spanning the gap. Germline V gives CDR1 DFQATT, CDR2 SNEGSKA (reference sequence). The DNA of the CDR3 is TGCAGTGCTAGAATGCCAGATAGCAATCAGCCCCAGCATTTT. Translating gives CSARMPDSNQPQHF.

This chain links TRBV6-5 with TRBJ2-7; D gene ambiguous. Germline V gene lookup returns CDR1 MNHEY and CDR2 SVGAGI. The CDR3 contains 13 residues. The ends were cut back, 7 bases at V and 6 bases at J, with 16 bases in the middle. This CDR3 reads CASKIIGLSEQYF. The DNA of the CDR3 is TGTGCCAGCAAAATAATCGGGCTCTCCGAGCAGTACTTC.

The genes are TRBV27 and TRBJ1-3; no reliable D call. The germline V gene has CDR1 MNHEY and CDR2 SMNVEV (reference sequence). Trimming removed 7 bases at V and 0 bases at J, with 37 bases between. This CDR3 has 23 amino acids. The CDR3 here is CASIPHPGSVTLLTQLSGNTIYF. Written as DNA, the CDR3 is TGTGCCAGCATCCCCCACCCGGGTAGCGTGACCCTATTAACCCAACTCTCTGGAAACACCATATATTTT.

This sequence joins TRBV4-3 and TRBJ1-1; weak D call: TRBD1 (6 bases). V lost 0 bases, J lost 0 bases, and 11 bases lay in between. Per the germline V gene, CDR1 is LGHNA and CDR2 is YSLEER. This CDR3 is 16 amino acids long. The DNA of the CDR3 is TGCGCCAGCAGCCAAGAGGAGGGGGGGGTGAACACTGAAGCTTTCTTT. Its translation is CASSQEEGGVNTEAFF.

The chain combines TRBV15 with TRBJ2-5; no clear D gene. CDR3 size: 14 residues. Trimming stripped 5 bases from V and 5 bases from J, with 15 bases between. The germline gives CDR1 LNHNV, CDR2 YYDKDF (reference sequence). The CDR3 loop is CATSPKDLWETQYF. The CDR3 DNA reads as TGTGCCACCAGCCCAAAGGACCTGTGGGAGACCCAGTACTTC.

The chain recombines TRBV12-3 or TRBV12-4 with TRBJ2-7; 8 nucleotides align to TRBD1. The J segment lost 4 bases and the V segment lost 7 bases, leaving 6 bases of the junction unmatched. This CDR3 comprises 13 residues. In nucleotides, the CDR3 is TGTGCCAGCACAGGGACAGGTTTTTACGAGCAGTACTTC. Its protein is CASTGTGFYEQYF.